The rows below give T cell receptor beta chains drawn from one sample of a study of CD8+CD57+ T cells in acquired aplastic anemia. TCRdb used MiXCR to reprocess the reads, holding one entry per CDR3 protein. The table includes about 180,000 distinct CDR3 sequences, over 40% detected once. The source material was sorted CD4+, CD8+, or CD8+CD57+ T cells (not recorded which) from PBMCs. The receptors stem from a human donor with aplastic anemia. CDR3s include the opening cysteine and the closing phenylalanine or tryptophan. The order of the fields is D gene, clone size, J gene, V gene, CDR3 DNA, CDR3 protein. The D gene is left open where the match is weak. The size field is filled for only some rows; it gives once, few, many or a size class.

-,-,TRBJ1-2,TRBV5-6,TGTGCCAGCACGGTCTATTCCTCTATATATGGCTACACCTTC,CASTVYSSIYGYTF
-,-,TRBJ1-2,TRBV2,TGTGCCAGCAGTGAAGCGGAAGGTTCTAACTATGGCTACGCCTTC,CASSEAEGSNYGYAF
-,-,TRBJ2-7,TRBV11-2,TGTGCCAGCAGCTGGGGCAACTACGAGCAGTACTTC,CASSWGNYEQYF
-,few,TRBJ1-1,TRBV2,TGTGCCAGCAGTATAGCAGCCTGGAACACTGAAGCTTTCTTT,CASSIAAWNTEAFF
TRBD1,-,TRBJ1-3,TRBV7-3,TGTGCCAGCAGCCAAGACAGGGGGTCTGGAAACACCATATATTTT,CASSQDRGSGNTIYF
-,-,TRBJ2-2,TRBV20-1,TGCAGTGCTAGAGATCATCGGGCCGGGACTTTCAACACGGGGGAGCTGTTTTTT,CSARDHRAGTFNTGELFF
-,-,TRBJ2-7,TRBV19,TGTGCCAGTAGCGACCGTCCAACATACGAGCAGTACTTC,CASSDRPTYEQYF
TRBD2,-,TRBJ2-5,TRBV13,TGTGCCAGCAGCCCGAGTCAACTAGCGGGAGGGCGAGAGACCCAGTACTTC,CASSPSQLAGGRETQYF
-,many,TRBJ1-2,TRBV5-1,TGCGCCAGCAGCTGGAACCCCGGACAGAGAGACAACTATGGCTACACCTTC,CASSWNPGQRDNYGYTF
-,-,TRBJ1-2,TRBV29-1,TGCAGCGGCATGCGGGGGGAAGTTGGCTACACCTTC,CSGMRGEVGYTF
-,-,TRBJ2-2,TRBV7-6,TGTGCCAGCAGCTTGACAGGTCCCGGGGAGCTGTTTTTT,CASSLTGPGELFF
-,-,TRBJ1-2,TRBV12-3/TRBV12-4,TGTGCCAGCAGTGGAGGGGACCCAACTAACTATGGCTACACCTTC,CASSGGDPTNYGYTF
-,-,TRBJ1-1,TRBV9,TGTGCCAGCAGCGTAGACGGTTGGACTGAAGCTTTCTTT,CASSVDGWTEAFF
TRBD2,many,TRBJ2-5,TRBV29-1,TGCAGCGTCCGAGCGGGGGGGTACCAAGAGACCCAGTACTTC,CSVRAGGYQETQYF
-,-,TRBJ2-3,TRBV11-1,TGTGCCAGCAGCTTTTATCAGGGAATGACAGATACGCAGTATTTT,CASSFYQGMTDTQYF
-,-,TRBJ1-5,TRBV10-3,TGTGCCATCAGTGAGGTAGCGATAGGGCCCCAGCATTTT,CAISEVAIGPQHF
-,few,TRBJ2-7,TRBV7-8,TGTGCCGTTGGAAGCCCGGGTGGGATCTACGAGCAGTACTTC,CAVGSPGGIYEQYF
TRBD1,many,TRBJ1-2,TRBV9,TGTGCCAGCAGCGTAGGACAGGGGCAACCCTATGGCTACACCTTC,CASSVGQGQPYGYTF
-,-,TRBJ1-5,TRBV19,TGTGCCAGTAGTATAGTTGACAGGACCAATCAGCCCCAGCATTTT,CASSIVDRTNQPQHF
-,-,TRBJ2-1,TRBV24-1,TGTGCCACCAGTGATGCTTGGGGCTATGAGCAGTTCTTC,CATSDAWGYEQFF